The 3 T cell receptor beta chains below were found in one sample sequenced in a study of neurological immune-mediated disorders. In TCRdb, the 5' RACE reads were re-called with MiXCR into one record per CDR3 protein. Of 30,000 to 35,000 distinct CDR3 sequences listed, 20% to 25% were seen once; the top ten hold roughly 29%. Material: CD4+ T cells from blood. Source of these receptors: a middle-aged man with HTLV-1-associated myelopathy (HAM/TSP).

The chain uses TRBV5-1 and TRBJ1-1; perhaps TRBD1 as D (5 bases). The V and J ends lost 3 bases and 4 bases respectively, with 13 bases between them. Germline values: CDR1 SGHRS, CDR2 YFSETQ. The CDR3 extends over 14 amino acids. The CDR3: CASSSQGLGTEAFF. The CDR3 DNA follows: TGCGCCAGCAGCTCTCAGGGCCTGGGCACTGAAGCTTTCTTT. The variable domain in full, with the rest retrieved from reference TRBV5-1 and TRBJ1-1, is KAGVTQTPRYLIKTRGQQVTLSCSPISGHRSVSWYQQTPGQGLQFLFEYFSETQRNKGNFPGRFSGRQFSNSRSEMNVSTLELGDSALYLCASSSQGLGTEAFFGQGTRLTVV.

This clonotype was recorded many times. The rearrangement links TRBV12-3 or TRBV12-4 to TRBJ1-5; possible D gene TRBD1, 5 bases. The CDR3 sequence is 13 residues long. Between the trimmed V and J ends, which lost 7 bases and 3 bases, there was a span of 10 bases. CDR3 nucleotides: TGTGCCAGCAACCGGGGCCCCAATCAGCCCCAGCATTTT. Protein: CASNRGPNQPQHF.

V gene TRBV5-1 combines with J gene TRBJ1-1; 7 bases agree with TRBD1. Germline V gives CDR1 SGHRS, CDR2 YFSETQ. Trimming took 1 base from V and 4 from J; bases not matched to a gene: 7. The CDR3 extends over 15 amino acids. Here the CDR3 DNA reads TGCGCCAGCAGCTTGTACGAGGGGGCGAGCACTGAAGCTTTCTTT. It is translated as CASSLYEGASTEAFF.